The rows below give T cell receptor beta chains drawn from one sample of a study of OX40 agonist ivuxolimab in advanced cancers. Sequencing used immunoSEQ multiplex PCR; TCRdb keeps in-frame clones, though not all of them. The table records under 70,000 clones, about 80% of them present only once. The sequencing here drew on CD4+ or CD8+ T cells sorted from blood, taken in a trial of the OX40 agonist ivuxolimab. The receptors shown here come from an adult with an advanced solid tumor such as melanoma, head and neck, liver or kidney cancer. CDR3s include the opening cysteine and the closing phenylalanine or tryptophan. The order of the fields is V gene, J gene, CDR3 protein.

TRBV6-1	TRBJ1-5	CASNPGGRNNQPQHF
TRBV5-1	TRBJ1-1	CASSRDQGMGTFF
TRBV5-1	TRBJ1-2	CASSLTPPNNYGYTF
TRBV5-1	TRBJ1-6	CASSSSGTGGSVWSPLHF
TRBV6-1	TRBJ2-1	CASNQRSSNEQFF
TRBV29-1	TRBJ1-2	CSVQNGGSYGYTF
TRBV10-1	TRBJ2-7	CASSGIFGTGAHEQYF
TRBV5-1	TRBJ2-7	CASSGTDYRETYEQYF
TRBV5-4	TRBJ1-2	CASSGTGINYGYTF
TRBV2	TRBJ1-2	CASSVRETGYTF
TRBV5-3	TRBJ1-5	CARSLDGTADNQPQHF
TRBV6-6	TRBJ2-5	CASSLLRGQQETQYF
TRBV14	TRBJ1-2	CASSGGQQAYGYTF
TRBV5-1	TRBJ1-5	CASSLSGGEAQPQHF
TRBV25-1	TRBJ2-5	CASSEFKEQETQYF
TRBV5-8	TRBJ2-5	CASSSRDRGTQETQYF
TRBV28	TRBJ1-2	CASRHLPGSGYTF
TRBV28	TRBJ1-6	CASSLNRGGSPLHF